The rows below give T cell receptor beta chains drawn from one sample of a study. TCRdb processed the 5' RACE reads anew with MiXCR; each CDR3 protein has one entry. The data hold about 46,000 distinct CDR3 sequences, with 28% observed a single time. Sequencing was done on a sample of naive CD4+ T cells sorted from blood. These receptors were collected from a female donor with breast cancer. CDR3s include the opening cysteine and the closing phenylalanine or tryptophan. Each record gives: V gene, clone size, J gene, CDR3 protein. Where a row states a size, it is once, few, many or the class of an expanded clone; other rows omit it.

v_call: TRBV5-4; clone_size: -; j_call: TRBJ2-3; cdr3_aa: CASSVPLSTDTQYF
v_call: TRBV7-2; clone_size: few; j_call: TRBJ1-6; cdr3_aa: CASSLVAGGNSPLHF
v_call: TRBV24-1; clone_size: few; j_call: TRBJ2-3; cdr3_aa: CATSDPLGVVADTQYF
v_call: TRBV3-1; clone_size: -; j_call: TRBJ1-2; cdr3_aa: CASSVRDRGPINGYTF
v_call: TRBV7-2; clone_size: -; j_call: TRBJ2-7; cdr3_aa: CASSLAGYSYEQYF
v_call: TRBV20-1; clone_size: few; j_call: TRBJ1-4; cdr3_aa: CSASLGEKLFF
v_call: TRBV7-6; clone_size: -; j_call: TRBJ2-7; cdr3_aa: CASSLAVGAGGYQYF
v_call: TRBV9; clone_size: medium-sized; j_call: TRBJ2-6; cdr3_aa: CASSAHPTGNSGANVLTF
v_call: TRBV6-5; clone_size: few; j_call: TRBJ2-7; cdr3_aa: CASNRQGANSYEQYF
v_call: TRBV20-1; clone_size: few; j_call: TRBJ2-7; cdr3_aa: CSARDGGDLAYEQYF
v_call: TRBV3-1; clone_size: few; j_call: TRBJ2-3; cdr3_aa: CASSLRLAGHTDTQYF
v_call: TRBV12-3/TRBV12-4; clone_size: -; j_call: TRBJ2-5; cdr3_aa: CASSPSLETQYF
v_call: TRBV29-1; clone_size: few; j_call: TRBJ1-6; cdr3_aa: CSVSTGDNSPLHF
v_call: TRBV6-5; clone_size: -; j_call: TRBJ1-1; cdr3_aa: CASRDLGLYTEAFF
v_call: TRBV3-1; clone_size: -; j_call: TRBJ1-2; cdr3_aa: CASSPNQGANGYTF